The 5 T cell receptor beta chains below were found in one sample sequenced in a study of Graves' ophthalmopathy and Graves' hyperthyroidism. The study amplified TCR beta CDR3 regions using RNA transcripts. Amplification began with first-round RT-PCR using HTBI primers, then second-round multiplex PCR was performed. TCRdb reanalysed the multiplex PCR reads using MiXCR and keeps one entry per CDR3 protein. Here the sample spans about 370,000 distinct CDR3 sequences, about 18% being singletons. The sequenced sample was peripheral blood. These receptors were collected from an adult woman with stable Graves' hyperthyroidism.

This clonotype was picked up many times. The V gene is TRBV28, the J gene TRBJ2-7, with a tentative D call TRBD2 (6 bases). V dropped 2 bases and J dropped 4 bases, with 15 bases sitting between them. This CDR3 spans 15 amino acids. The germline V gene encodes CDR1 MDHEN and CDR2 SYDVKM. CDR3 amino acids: CASSLAREWFYEQYF. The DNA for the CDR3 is TGTGCCAGCAGTTTAGCTCGGGAGTGGTTTTACGAGCAGTACTTC.

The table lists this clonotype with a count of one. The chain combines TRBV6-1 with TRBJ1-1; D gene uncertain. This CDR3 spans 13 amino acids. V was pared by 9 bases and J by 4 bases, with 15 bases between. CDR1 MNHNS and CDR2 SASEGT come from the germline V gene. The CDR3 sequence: CASANNEGTEAFF. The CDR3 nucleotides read TGTGCCAGTGCAAACAACGAGGGCACTGAAGCTTTCTTT.

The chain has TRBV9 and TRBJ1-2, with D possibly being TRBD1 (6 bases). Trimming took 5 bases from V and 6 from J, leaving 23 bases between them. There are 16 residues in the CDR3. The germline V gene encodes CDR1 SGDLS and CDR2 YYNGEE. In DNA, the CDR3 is TGTGCCAGCAGTTTAGCCGAAACGGGACACCCCGATGGCTACACCTTC. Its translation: CASSLAETGHPDGYTF. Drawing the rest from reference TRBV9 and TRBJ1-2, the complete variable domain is DSGVTQTPKHLITATGQRVTLRCSPRSGDLSVYWYQQSLDQGLQFLIQYYNGEERAKGNILERFSAQQFPDLHSELNLSSLELGDSALYFCASSLAETGHPDGYTFGSGTRLTVV.

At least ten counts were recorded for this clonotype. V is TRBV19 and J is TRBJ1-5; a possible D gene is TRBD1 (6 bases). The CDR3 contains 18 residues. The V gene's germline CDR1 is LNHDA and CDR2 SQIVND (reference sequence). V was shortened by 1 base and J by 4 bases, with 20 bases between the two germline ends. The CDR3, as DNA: TGTGCCAGTAGTATAGGGCGGAGGACAGCCGCAGAAAATCAGCCCCAGCATTTT. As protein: CASSIGRRTAAENQPQHF.

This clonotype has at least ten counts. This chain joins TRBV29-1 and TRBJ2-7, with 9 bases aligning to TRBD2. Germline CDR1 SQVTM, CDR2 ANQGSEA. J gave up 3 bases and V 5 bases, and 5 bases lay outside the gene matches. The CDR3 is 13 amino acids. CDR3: CSVYSGGNYEQYF. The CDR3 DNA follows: TGCAGCGTTTATAGCGGGGGAAACTACGAGCAGTACTTC.